The sequence of this TCR beta chain was determined in a study of cytomegalovirus exposure and HLA in healthy donors. About this clone itself: The antigen is unknown.

The trim removed 2 bases at V and 3 bases at J, leaving 7 bases unmatched. This CDR3 contains 15 residues. The germline V gene has CDR1 PRHDT and CDR2 FYEKMQ (reference sequence). Study outcomes and limitations: Clonal expansion, a later analysis showed, was greater in HLA-associated TCR beta chains than in equally common others. The classifier reportedly diagnosed cytomegalovirus status with high specificity and sensitivity. In a later analysis, parvovirus B19, influenza, CMV and Epstein-Barr virus appeared linked to several top co-occurrence clusters.

The PCR used 60 Vbeta and 13 Jbeta primers. Clones were read by immunoSEQ multiplex PCR, and TCRdb kept only the in-frame ones, dropping some. Of approximately 190,000 clones listed, about 70% were seen once; the top ten hold over 1.5%. V and J are TRBV13 and TRBJ2-7, with 7 bases aligning to TRBD1. The receptor was isolated from a young woman in good health and CMV-seronegative. Sequenced sample: PBMCs. CDR3 DNA: TGTGCCAGCAGCTTACAGGGGGTCCCACTCTACGAGCAGTACTTC. Amino acids: CASSLQGVPLYEQYF.